This T cell receptor beta chain emerged from a study of shared clonotypes between healthy human individuals. About the research overall: Each donor had three CD4 naive, three CD4 memory, two CD8 naive and one CD8 memory plate.

From germline, CDR1 is MDHEN and CDR2 SYDVKM. Trimming left V 2 bases short and J 1 base short, with 14 bases between. The CDR3 extends over 16 amino acids. The study enrolled healthy HIV-negative adults without recent acute infections or vaccinations as donors. Every donor was a Caucasian adult from Nashville, Tennessee. Partitioning of CD4+ cells yielded a CD45RA+ naive subset and a CD45RA-negative memory subset. Libraries were prepared by immunoSEQ multiplex PCR; TCRdb keeps only in-frame clonotypes and omits some of them. Here the sample spans about 1.1 million clones, 70% to 80% being singletons.

The sequenced material came from memory CD4+ T cells from PBMCs. Subset specified: CD45RA-negative fraction. The chain recombines TRBV28 with TRBJ1-1, with TRBD1 as a possible D gene (5 bases). The TCR comes from a man younger than 30 in good health. Some clones in this sample may be carry-over from other donors' samples. CDR3 protein: CASSLVSGSGNTEAFF. The CDR3 DNA sequence: TGTGCCAGCAGTTTAGTTTCAGGGTCGGGGAACACTGAAGCTTTCTTT.